The 3 T cell receptor beta chains below all came from one sample that was sequenced in a study of cytomegalovirus exposure and HLA in healthy donors. Primers: 60 Vbeta forward and 13 Jbeta reverse. Measured with immunoSEQ multiplex PCR; TCRdb has only the in-frame clones, and not every one. The sample includes over 100,000 clones, approximately 85% seen only once; the top ten take around 7.8%. The source material was PBMCs. The receptor source for this set is a woman aged 45-60 years in good health and CMV-seropositive.

This clone occurred a few times. J is TRBJ2-7 and V is TRBV9; D is possibly TRBD2 (6 bases). The CDR3 is made up of 14 amino acids. Trimming removed 0 bases from V and 2 bases from J, with 9 bases in between. Germline V lookup: CDR1 SGDLS, CDR2 YYNGEE. CDR3 region: CASSVGRGPYEQYF. In DNA, the CDR3 is TGTGCCAGCAGCGTAGGGAGGGGACCCTACGAGCAGTACTTC. Using reference TRBV9 and TRBJ2-7 for the parts outside the CDR3, the full variable domain is DSGVTQTPKHLITATGQRVTLRCSPRSGDLSVYWYQQSLDQGLQFLIQYYNGEERAKGNILERFSAQQFPDLHSELNLSSLELGDSALYFCASSVGRGPYEQYFGPGTRLTVT.

The chain links TRBV5-1 to TRBJ2-6, with D possibly TRBD1 on 6 matching bases. Germline values: CDR1 SGHRS, CDR2 YFSETQ. There are 20 residues in the CDR3. Trimming shortened V by 0 bases and J by 1 base, and 20 bases separated the two germline ends. This CDR3 is CASSLDRTENFGSGANVLTF. In nucleotides, the CDR3 is TGCGCCAGCAGCTTGGATCGGACAGAAAATTTTGGGTCTGGGGCCAACGTCCTGACTTTC.

Regarding this clone: The identical CDR3 is also encoded by other nucleotide sequences in the sample. The V and J genes are TRBV7-9 and TRBJ1-2, with TRBD1 as a possible D gene (6 bases). CDR1 SEHNR and CDR2 FQNEAQ come from the germline V gene (reference sequence). Trimming removed 3 bases at V and 4 bases at J, with 18 bases between. There are 16 residues in the CDR3. The CDR3 here is CASSLGGRMLLYGYTF. The CDR3 DNA reads as TGTGCCAGCAGCTTGGGGGGGCGGATGCTTCTCTATGGCTACACCTTC. Looking up the rest from reference TRBV7-9 and TRBJ1-2 gives the full variable domain: DTGVSQNPRHKITKRGQNVTFRCDPISEHNRLYWYRQTLGQGPEFLTYFQNEAQLEKSRLLSDRFSAERPKGSFSTLEIQRTEQGDSAMYLCASSLGGRMLLYGYTFGSGTRLTVV.